This T cell receptor beta chain was sequenced for a study of CD8 T cells in ankylosing spondylitis. This clonotype was seen a single time. Each CDR3 protein is one row after TCRdb ran MiXCR on the 5' RACE reads. The sample consists of about 360,000 distinct CDR3 sequences, 20% of them appearing once. Per the germline V gene, CDR1 is MGHRA and CDR2 is YSYEKL. V trimming: 2 bases; J trimming: 4 bases; junction bases outside the gene matches: 8. The CDR3 is made up of 16 amino acids. The rearrangement uses TRBV4-1 and TRBJ2-1; 7 bases match TRBD2. Sequenced material: blood, either unsorted or a sorted T cell fraction (not recorded which). The source is a male donor with ankylosing spondylitis or in good health (not recorded which). This chain's CDR3 is CASSQYLTSEYNEQFF. The CDR3 DNA reads as TGCGCCAGCAGCCAATATCTAACTAGCGAGTACAATGAGCAGTTCTTC.